This record covers a single T cell receptor beta chain. The antigen remains undetermined. Sequenced with the Oncomine TCR Beta short-read assay was DNA taken from cultured CD4+ T cells. DNA came from CD4+ T cells after culture. Each CDR3 protein gets one entry after TCRdb re-called the PCR reads with MiXCR. The sample consists of around 7,200 distinct CDR3 sequences, roughly 32% of them appearing once. The treatment was: roughly ten-day PBMC culture with coronavirus spike peptide pools or control peptides (ViraFEST assay). Samples of CD4+ T cells were obtained from the unexposed donor before the COVID-19 pandemic (2011-2018). The V end lost 5 bases, the J end lost 1 base, and 8 bases lay between the germline ends. The CDR3 length is 12 residues. Germline V lookup: CDR1 DFQATT, CDR2 SNEGSKA (reference sequence). These data belong to a study of vaccination and CD4 T cells after COVID-19. Study results and limitations: Of the reactive clones in convalescent patients, a median 86.3% showed up only post-vaccination.

The chain has TRBV20-1 and TRBJ1-1, with D uncertain. Sequenced material: CD4+ T cells from blood, cultured in vitro. The sequence derives from a human donor in good health. The CDR3 loop is CSAGGRNTEAFF. CDR3 DNA: TGCAGTGCTGGAGGTCGGAACACTGAAGCTTTCTTT.